Each of the 2 T cell receptor beta chains below was sequenced from the same sample in a study of OX40 agonist ivuxolimab in advanced cancers. Clones were sequenced by immunoSEQ multiplex PCR, and TCRdb holds only the in-frame ones, with some missing. The sample contains roughly 86,000 clones, roughly 93% of which appear only once. The specimen comprised CD4+ or CD8+ T cells sorted from blood, sampled in a trial of the OX40 agonist ivuxolimab. All receptors derive from an adult with an advanced solid tumor such as melanoma, head and neck, liver or kidney cancer.

In the case of this clone: Its ends do not fully match the called genes, so a read error is possible. The chain employs TRBV7-7 and TRBJ2-1; 8 positions match TRBD1. Germline CDR1 reads SSHAT; CDR2 reads FNYEAQ (reference sequence). CDR3 size: 13 residues. CDR3 nucleotides: TGTGCTAGCAGCTTTGACAGGGGCAATGAGCAGTTCTTC. Translating it yields CASSFDRGNEQFF.

V usage is TRBV30 and J usage is TRBJ2-7; weak D call: TRBD1 (6 bases). Germline V gene lookup returns CDR1 GTSNPN and CDR2 SVGIG (reference sequence). V was shortened by 2 bases and J by 3 bases, with 8 bases between the two germline ends. This CDR3 contains 12 residues. DNA for the CDR3: TGTGCCTGGAGTCTAGGGGGCTACGAGCAGTACTTC. Its protein is CAWSLGGYEQYF. The full variable domain, its missing parts supplied by reference TRBV30 and TRBJ2-7, is SQTIHQWPATLVQPVGSPLSLECTVEGTSNPNLYWYRQAAGRGLQLLFYSVGIGQISSEVPQNLSASRPQDRQFILSSKKLLLSDSGFYLCAWSLGGYEQYFGPGTRLTVT.